The 8 T cell receptor beta chains listed next were all sequenced from one sample in a study of cytomegalovirus exposure and HLA in healthy donors. Researchers ran the PCR with 60 Vbeta and 13 Jbeta primers. Produced via immunoSEQ multiplex PCR; TCRdb's table is partial and in-frame only. This sample has approximately 150,000 clones, with over 75% found just once. The source material was PBMCs. All receptors derive from a man in his forties or fifties in good health and CMV-seropositive.

CDR3 in DNA: TGCGCCAGCAGTTCGGGTGGAGGCGGGGGCCACGAGCAGTACTTC. Its translation is CASSSGGGGGHEQYF. V and J are TRBV5-1 and TRBJ2-7, with D maybe TRBD2 (7 bases). Trimming stripped 5 bases from V and 5 bases from J, with 20 bases between. CDR1 is SGHRS and CDR2 is YFSETQ in the germline V gene. The CDR3 is made up of 15 amino acids.

The count of this clone is one. The V gene is TRBV7-2, the J gene TRBJ2-7; TRBD1 agrees at 7 bases. CDR1 is SGHTA and CDR2 is FQGNSA in the germline V gene. The length of the CDR3 is 15 residues. The junction had 9 bases not matched to a gene; V was cut back by 5 bases and J by 2 bases. The CDR3 DNA reads TGTGCCAGCAGCCTCTCGACAGGGACCCCCTACGAGCAGTACTTC. It specifies CASSLSTGTPYEQYF.

The rearrangement links TRBV19 to TRBJ2-1, with TRBD2 identical over 8 bases. CDR3 length equals 12 residues. Germline CDR1 is LNHDA and CDR2 is SQIVND (reference sequence). Losses at the gene ends were 9 bases for V and 8 bases for J; bases not matched to a gene: 6. CDR3 sequence: CASRQAGDEQFF. Here the CDR3 DNA reads TGTGCCAGCCGACAAGCGGGAGATGAGCAGTTCTTC.

V is TRBV2 and J is TRBJ2-5, with TRBD1 matching over 11 bases. Germline CDR1 and CDR2: SNHLY and FYNNEI. V gave up 6 bases and J gave up 1 base; unmatched junction bases: 7. CDR3 length: 16 amino acids. This CDR3 is CASSGQGAPPQETQYF. The CDR3 nucleotides read TGTGCCAGCAGCGGACAGGGGGCACCTCCCCAAGAGACCCAGTACTTC.

The rearrangement uses TRBV29-1 and TRBJ2-3, with unresolved D. CDR1 and CDR2 (germline): SQVTM, ANQGSEA. V was clipped by 4 bases and J by 4 bases, with 15 bases between them. This CDR3 is 14 amino acids long. CDR3 loop: CSVALGSFADTQYF. The DNA of the CDR3 is TGCAGCGTTGCTCTGGGTAGCTTCGCAGATACGCAGTATTTT.

This chain joins TRBV7-2 and TRBJ2-3; 11 bases match TRBD1. CDR3 length: 15 amino acids. Per germline, CDR1 SGHTA and CDR2 FQGNSA. Losses at the gene ends were 5 bases for V and 6 bases for J; bases not matched to a gene: 7. The CDR3 sequence: CASSLGQGAADTQYF. CDR3 DNA sequence: TGTGCCAGCAGCCTCGGACAGGGGGCTGCGGATACGCAGTATTTT.

The table lists this clone with a few counts. V usage is TRBV6-1 and J usage is TRBJ2-7; no firm D call. CDR1 and CDR2 (germline): MNHNS, SASEGT. The germline V and J ends were trimmed by 1 base and 2 bases, with 12 bases remaining between them. The CDR3 contains 15 residues. CDR3 loop: CASSEVGQNPYEQYF. The CDR3 nucleotides are TGTGCCAGCAGTGAAGTTGGGCAAAACCCCTACGAGCAGTACTTC.

The chain combines TRBV7-3 with TRBJ2-5, with 7 bases identical to TRBD2. The DNA end favors TRBJ2-7, so the J call may be wrong. Per the germline V gene, CDR1 is SGHTA and CDR2 is FQGTGA. CDR3 length: 15 amino acids. Here the CDR3 reads CASSLGGSPPYEQYF. The CDR3 nucleotides read TGTGCCAGCAGCTTAGGCGGGAGTCCCCCCTACGAGCAGTACTTC.